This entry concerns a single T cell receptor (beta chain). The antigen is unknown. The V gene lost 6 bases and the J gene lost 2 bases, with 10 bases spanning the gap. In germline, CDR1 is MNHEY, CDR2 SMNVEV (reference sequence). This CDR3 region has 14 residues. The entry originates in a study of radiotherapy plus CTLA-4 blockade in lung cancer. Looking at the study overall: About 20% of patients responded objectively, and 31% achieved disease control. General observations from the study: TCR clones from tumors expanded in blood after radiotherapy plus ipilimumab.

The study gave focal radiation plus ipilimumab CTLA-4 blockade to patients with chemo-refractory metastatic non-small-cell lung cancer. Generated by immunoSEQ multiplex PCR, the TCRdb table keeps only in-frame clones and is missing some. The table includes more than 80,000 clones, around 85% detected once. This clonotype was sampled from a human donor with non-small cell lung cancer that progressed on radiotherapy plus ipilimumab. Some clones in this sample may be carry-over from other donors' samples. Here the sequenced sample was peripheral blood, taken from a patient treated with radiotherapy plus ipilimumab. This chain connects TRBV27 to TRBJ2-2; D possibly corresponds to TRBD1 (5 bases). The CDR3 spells CASRVRVNTGELFF. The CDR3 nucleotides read TGTGCCAGCAGGGTCAGGGTCAACACCGGGGAGCTGTTTTTT.